Sequencing of this T cell receptor (beta chain) was carried out in a study of T cell clones after liver transplantation. Germline values: CDR1 SNHLY, CDR2 FYNNEI. Trimming pared 2 bases from V and 6 bases from J, leaving 8 bases between. This CDR3 has 12 amino acids. Regarding this clone: As yet, its antigen is unknown.

The method was immunoSEQ multiplex PCR; TCRdb's version includes in-frame clones alone and lacks a portion of them. The top ten clones hold about 0.8% of a sample with about 120,000 clones, around nine tenths of them seen once. General study findings and limits: Compared with third party-reactive sequences, donor-reactive ones declined more, independent of withdrawal success.

V is TRBV2 and J is TRBJ2-7; D not resolved. The origin of this receptor is a human patient who received a liver transplant. Some T cells could come from the graft donor. Sequenced here: CD4+ T cells from blood, sampled 12 months after liver transplant. This CDR3 reads CASSELIFEQYF. Written as DNA, the CDR3 is TGTGCCAGCAGTGAATTGATTTTCGAGCAGTACTTC.